The source of this T cell receptor (beta chain) is a study of Ad26.COV2.S vaccination and SARS-CoV-2 variants. Profiling relied on immunoSEQ multiplex PCR, and the TCRdb table lists in-frame clones only, not all of them. The data show around 450,000 clones, 90% seen once. The treatment is: approximately 18 received Ad26.COV2.S at low or high dose, single or two shots; roughly 5 received placebo; per-sample allocation not given. Samples came from day 63 after the first vaccine or placebo injection. V lost 6 bases and J lost 8; bases outside the gene matches: 6. CDR1 MNHEY and CDR2 SVGAGI come from the germline V gene. The CDR3 has 15 amino acids.

Material: peripheral blood, obtained in a trial of Ad26.COV2.S vaccine versus placebo. The TCR originated in a person between 18 and 65 years old who received the Ad26.COV2.S COVID-19 vaccine or a placebo. The V and J genes are TRBV6-5 and TRBJ2-1, with 14 positions matching TRBD2. Here the CDR3 reads CASRGTSGSLDEQFF. The CDR3 DNA reads as TGTGCCAGCAGAGGGACTAGCGGGAGCCTCGATGAGCAGTTCTTC.